This T cell receptor (beta chain) appears in the sequencing data of a study of blood T cells in healthy people across ages. This clonotype came up a few times. CDR3 size: 15 residues. The trim removed 3 bases at V and 7 bases at J, leaving 12 bases unmatched. In germline, CDR1 is SGHRS, CDR2 YFSETQ. For the second PCR, which ran for roughly 6 to 12 cycles, a sample-barcoded 5' primer and a J-beta primer mix were used. Each CDR3 protein is one row after TCRdb ran MiXCR on the 5' RACE reads. Of around 1.7 million distinct CDR3 sequences listed, over 25% are singletons. Sequenced: blood. V usage is TRBV5-1 and J usage is TRBJ2-5; 7 positions agree with TRBD2. The clonotype originates from a woman in her twenties or thirties in good health. The DNA of the CDR3 is TGCGCCAGCAGCTCGCCGGCTAGCGGAAGGGTGACCCAGTACTTC. It translates to CASSSPASGRVTQYF.